What follows is one T cell receptor (beta chain) and its context. No cognate antigen has been identified for it. These data originate in a study of CXCR3-negative and CXCR3-positive naive CD8 T cells (dated by TCRdb to between 2018 and 2021). Broadly, across the study: In total, about 150 million TRB reads were obtained, corresponding to roughly 1.5 +/- 0.3 million reads per library. The diversity and physicochemical repertoire analyses included more than ten donors pooled from two independent experiments. Naive subsets from about five donors and memory cells from 3 donors were included in the TRBV-TRBJ cluster analysis.

For each CD8+ T cell subset, flow sorting was done in triplicate, and 300,000 to 350,000 cells per subset went directly into RLT lysis buffer. Naive CD8+ T cells were defined stringently as CD45RO-CCR7+CD27+CD95- to exclude memory contaminants. Peripheral blood mononuclear cells were isolated from buffy coats using standard density gradient centrifugation. Naive CXCR3-negative and CXCR3-positive CD8+ T cells were flow-sorted using a FACSAria III. An RNeasy Mini Kit was used to extract total RNA from the sorted cells. Overall results and qualifications from the work: Comparably high repertoire diversity was found in both naive subsets, whereas much lower repertoire diversity was found in memory CD8+ T cells. Freshly isolated PBMCs were used for most assays because CXCR3 expression partially decreased after cryopreservation. TRB CDR3s from CXCR3-positive naive cells showed higher hydrophobicity (lower Kidera factor 4), lower energy, and higher strength and volume indices than CXCR3-negative naive cells. Because surface CD5, which is linked to self-reactivity in mice, was comparable between the naive subsets, TCR interaction strength was also inferred from the physicochemical properties of TRB CDR3s. Within the same donor, TRBV-TRBJ usage looked similar between naive CXCR3-negative and CXCR3-positive cells, but memory cells had distinct patterns.

CDR1 and CDR2 (SGHRS, YFSETQ) derive from the germline V gene. CDR3 length: 14 amino acids, cysteine to phenylalanine. The record lacks a DNA sequence. For sequencing, a NextSeq 550 was employed. The Human TCR Profiling Kit (MiLaboratory) was used to prepare UMI-labeled 5' RACE TRB cDNA libraries. The full amount of extracted RNA was used for cDNA synthesis, and the full amount of resulting cDNA was used for PCR amplification. The libraries were made side by side, with each library going through the same number of PCR cycles. Regarding the original processing steps: With a requirement of at least two reads per UMI, MIGEC and MiXCR extracted about 49,000 +/- 11,000 unique UMI-labeled TRB cDNA molecules per library. On average, each library contained approximately 40,000 +/- 10,000 functional in-frame TRB CDR3 nucleotide clonotypes without stop codons. After each sample was downsampled to 5000 UMI-labeled TRB molecules, VDJtools was used to calculate diversity metrics such as normalized Shannon-Wiener and Chao1. For the central five CDR3 residues, VDJtools calculated physicochemical properties weighted by clonotype size, namely interaction energy, strength, volume and Kidera factor 4. The reads, reprocessed by TCRdb, yield one row per CDR3 protein sequence and no DNA. V and J calls and clone size were set by TCRdb, not the authors. This sample's table contains tens of thousands of distinct CDR3 sequences. The top ten clonotypes cover less than 5% of the sample.

The chain was built from TRBV5-1 and TRBJ2-7; TCRdb names TRBD1, which stays unverified in the absence of DNA. Sequencing input: naive CXCR3- CD8+ T cells from blood. The intended sense of this specimen's cell subset or site label: CD45RO-CCR7+CD27+CD95- naive CD8+ T cells lacking CXCR3 (TNR3-). This TCR derives from a human donor in good health. Some clones in this sample may be carry-over from other donors' samples. CDR3 reads: CASSFGTGSYEQYF.